The next 9 T cell receptor beta chains were all read from a single sample in a study of cytomegalovirus exposure and HLA in healthy donors (TCRdb year 2017). Libraries were prepared through the immunoSEQ multiplex PCR assay. The multiplex PCR relied on a mix of 60 forward primers for TCR Vbeta segments and 13 reverse primers for TCR Jbeta segments. In its TCRdb copy, this immuneACCESS table keeps in-frame sequences only and misses some clones. Where compared with another copy, unresolved V genes explain less than half of these, and the others have no known cause. The sample table contains some 90,000 clones; only one count was recorded for about two thirds of them. More than 5% of the sample is taken by the ten largest. Material for sequencing was PBMCs. Receptors were obtained from a boy aged 5 to 17 in good health and CMV-seropositive.

The chain employs TRBV29-1 and TRBJ2-7; tentative D call: TRBD2 (7 bases). The CDR3 totals 12 residues. Germline values: CDR1 SQVTM, CDR2 ANQGSEA. The V end lost 4 bases, the J end lost 4 bases, and 11 bases lay between the germline ends. DNA for the CDR3: TGCAGCGTTGTTGAGGGGGGGTACGAGCAGTACTTC. Its protein product is CSVVEGGYEQYF.

CDR3 amino acids: CASSDRGNTEAFF. CDR3 in DNA: TGTGCCAGCAGTGATCGGGGGAACACTGAAGCTTTCTTT. The chain uses TRBV6-1 and TRBJ1-1; D is ambiguous. In germline, CDR1 is MNHNS, CDR2 SASEGT. This CDR3 is built from 13 residues. Trimming cost V 3 bases and J 1 base, with 6 bases left between them.

The V gene is TRBV6-5, the J gene TRBJ1-2; 7 bases match TRBD1. The V segment lost 5 bases and the J segment 5 bases; nucleotides outside the gene matches: 5. This CDR3 is 13 amino acids long. The germline gives CDR1 MNHEY, CDR2 SVGAGI. CDR3 protein: CASSGGTAYGYTF. In DNA form, the CDR3 reads TGTGCCAGCAGTGGCGGGACAGCATATGGCTACACCTTC.

This clone was detected only once. The chain combines TRBV7-9 with TRBJ2-1, with TRBD1 matching over 7 bases. Germline V gene data show CDR1 as SEHNR and CDR2 as FQNEAQ (reference sequence). CDR3 size: 12 residues. The junction had 1 base not matched to a gene; V was cut back by 3 bases and J by 8 bases. This chain's CDR3 is CASSLTGYEQFF. The DNA of the CDR3 is TGTGCCAGCAGCTTGACAGGGTATGAGCAGTTCTTC.

The gene calls are TRBV7-9 and TRBJ1-5; the D is unclear. V gave up 5 bases and J gave up 6 bases, with 8 bases separating them. The CDR3 length is 12 residues. Germline V lookup: CDR1 SEHNR, CDR2 FQNEAQ (reference sequence). The DNA for the CDR3 is TGTGCCAGCAGCCCAGGCCGTCAGCCCCAGCATTTT. Protein product: CASSPGRQPQHF.

This clone was observed a few times. The rearrangement links TRBV6-5 to TRBJ1-2; 12 bases fit TRBD1. This CDR3 is 16 amino acids long. CDR1 and CDR2 (germline): MNHEY, SVGAGI. Trimming took 4 bases from V and 5 from J; bases not matched to a gene: 8. The CDR3 DNA reads as TGTGCCAGCAGTTCCGGGACAGGGGGCGCAGGTTATGGCTACACCTTC. Its translation: CASSSGTGGAGYGYTF.

The V gene is TRBV7-6, the J gene TRBJ2-5; possibly TRBD2 for D (5 bases). This CDR3 has 12 residues. V lost 2 bases, J lost 5 bases, and 6 bases lay in between. The germline gives CDR1 SGHVS, CDR2 FNYEAQ. The CDR3 here is CASSLTRETQYF. The CDR3 nucleotides read TGTGCCAGCAGCTTAACTAGGGAGACCCAGTACTTC.

In DNA, the CDR3 is TGTGCCAGCAGCCCTAGTAATGCTAACTATGGCTACACCTTC. Translated: CASSPSNANYGYTF. The V and J genes are TRBV7-2 and TRBJ1-2; D not resolved. Germline V gene sequence: CDR1 SGHTA, CDR2 FQGNSA. The CDR3 contains 14 residues. V was trimmed by 5 bases and J by 0 bases, leaving 10 bases between them.

This rearrangement joins TRBV6-5 to TRBJ2-1; 10 bases map to TRBD2. Looked up from germline, CDR1 is MNHEY and CDR2 is SVGAGI. This CDR3 region has 14 residues. V gave up 8 bases and J gave up 8 bases; unmatched junction bases: 9. Here the CDR3 DNA reads TGTGCCAGCGCTCGAGCGGGAGGGCCGGATGAGCAGTTCTTC. This codes for CASARAGGPDEQFF.